The 32 T cell receptor beta chains given below trace back to one sample, sequenced in a study of blood T cell repertoires in COVID-19. TCRdb keeps only in-frame clones here, not all; method: immunoSEQ multiplex PCR. Here the sample spans over 100,000 clones, 80% to 90% being singletons. The sequencing input was peripheral blood. All receptors derive from a man aged 35 to 55 with acute or convalescent COVID-19.

The rearrangement joins TRBV7-9 to TRBJ1-3; D unclear. Looked up from germline, CDR1 is SEHNR and CDR2 is FQNEAQ (reference sequence). The CDR3 has 16 residues. The V and J ends lost 1 base and 3 bases respectively, with 13 bases between them. CDR3 sequence reads: CASSLGLGRDGNTIYF. The CDR3 DNA sequence: TGTGCCAGCAGCTTAGGGTTGGGCCGAGATGGAAACACCATATATTTT. The variable domain in full, completed from reference TRBV7-9 and TRBJ1-3, reads DTGVSQNPRHKITKRGQNVTFRCDPISEHNRLYWYRQTLGQGPEFLTYFQNEAQLEKSRLLSDRFSAERPKGSFSTLEIQRTEQGDSAMYLCASSLGLGRDGNTIYFGEGSWLTVV.

The genes are TRBV28 and TRBJ1-2; D call uncertain. Trimming stripped 0 bases from V and 2 bases from J, with 7 bases between. The germline CDR1 and CDR2 sequences are MDHEN and SYDVKM. The CDR3 loop spans 14 amino acids. The CDR3 nucleotides read TGTGCCAGCAGTTTATGGAGAGGGAACTATGGCTACACCTTC. Residues: CASSLWRGNYGYTF.

With respect to this clone: The sample carries other DNA sequences with the same CDR3. V is TRBV19 and J is TRBJ2-3; 8 positions match TRBD2. After removal of 3 bases from V and 0 bases from J, the junction contained 5 bases not matched to a gene. From germline, CDR1 is LNHDA and CDR2 SQIVND (reference sequence). This CDR3 has 16 residues. The CDR3 region is CASSIRSGTSTDTQYF. The CDR3 DNA reads TGTGCCAGTAGTATCCGTAGCGGGACTAGCACAGATACGCAGTATTTT.

This chain connects TRBV7-2 to TRBJ2-3; D remains unclear. The V gene lost 2 bases and the J gene lost 0 bases, with 12 bases spanning the gap. CDR1 and CDR2 from the germline V gene are SGHTA and FQGNSA. The CDR3 is 16 residues long. CDR3 DNA sequence: TGTGCCAGCAGCTTAATCCCGGGTTTCAGCACAGATACGCAGTATTTT. Translation gives CASSLIPGFSTDTQYF.

This chain uses TRBV21-1 with TRBJ1-1. TRBV21-1 is a known pseudogene. This CDR3 contains 14 residues. In DNA, the CDR3 is TGTGCCAGCAGCAAAGGTAGGCGGGCCACTGAAGCTTTCTTT. This sequence encodes CASSKGRRATEAFF.

The rearrangement uses TRBV3-1 (or the pseudogene TRBV3-2) and TRBJ1-2; no clear D gene. CDR1 and CDR2 (germline): LGHDT, YNNKEL (reference sequence). The V and J ends lost 1 base and 4 bases respectively, with 16 bases between them. CDR3 length: 16 amino acids. The CDR3 loop is CASSQARGSPGYGYTF. The CDR3 DNA reads as TGTGCCAGCAGCCAAGCCCGCGGCTCACCGGGCTATGGCTACACCTTC.

The genes are TRBV6-1 and TRBJ2-4; D might be TRBD2 (5 bases). The germline CDR1 and CDR2 sequences are MNHNS and SASEGT. Trimming shortened V by 2 bases and J by 12 bases, and 14 bases separated the two germline ends. CDR3 length: 13 residues. The CDR3: CASSESSLAYQYF. CDR3 sequence (DNA): TGTGCCAGCAGTGAATCTTCTTTAGCGTATCAGTACTTC.

This clone was found many times. V gene TRBV5-1 combines with J gene TRBJ2-3, with 10 bases aligning to TRBD1. J was trimmed by 2 bases and V by 9 bases; bases with no gene match: 6. Germline V gene data show CDR1 as SGHRS and CDR2 as YFSETQ. This CDR3 region has 14 residues. Here the CDR3 reads CATGTGAFTDTQYF. CDR3 DNA: TGCGCCACCGGGACAGGGGCTTTCACAGATACGCAGTATTTT.

The chain is built from TRBV27 and TRBJ2-2; TRBD1 might be the D (6 bases). The CDR3 has 17 residues. V was shortened by 1 base and J by 8 bases, with 20 bases between the two germline ends. Germline values: CDR1 MNHEY, CDR2 SMNVEV (reference sequence). CDR3 in amino acids: CASSLLKTGRADGELFF. The CDR3 DNA is TGTGCCAGCAGTTTATTAAAAACAGGGCGGGCCGATGGGGAGCTGTTTTTT.

The table lists this clone with a count of one. The chain uses TRBV2 and TRBJ1-1; tentative D call: TRBD1 (6 bases). Germline V gives CDR1 SNHLY, CDR2 FYNNEI. The CDR3 covers 13 residues. V gave up 5 bases and J gave up 3 bases, with 10 bases separating them. The CDR3 nucleotides read TGTGCCAGCAGTATGACAGGATACACTGAAGCTTTCTTT. Translating it yields CASSMTGYTEAFF.

The chain links TRBV14 to TRBJ1-1, with 9 bases aligning to TRBD1. CDR1 is SGHDN, CDR2 FVKESK, per germline. The CDR3 sequence is 14 residues long. After removal of 6 bases from V and 4 bases from J, the junction contained 6 bases not matched to a gene. The CDR3 here is CASSFNRGLTEAFF. In nucleotides, the CDR3 is TGTGCCAGCAGTTTTAACAGGGGGCTCACTGAAGCTTTCTTT.

This clone was seen once. The V gene is TRBV3-1 (or the pseudogene TRBV3-2), the J gene TRBJ2-1; TRBD2 agrees at 7 bases. V dropped 3 bases and J dropped 6; count of bases not matched to a gene: 8. The CDR3 covers 15 residues. Germline lookup yields CDR1 LGHDT and CDR2 YNNKEL (reference sequence). The DNA of the CDR3 is TGTGCCAGCAGCCAGGTCCTGTCTAGCGGCAATGAGCAGTTCTTC. As protein: CASSQVLSSGNEQFF.

In DNA form, the CDR3 reads TGTGCCAGCACCAGGGGAACCGGGACTACTACCAATGAGCAGTTCTTC. Translating gives CASTRGTGTTTNEQFF. The V and J genes are TRBV21-1 and TRBJ2-1; the table's TRBD2 call for D was not verified on the DNA. TRBV21-1 is listed as a pseudogene. This CDR3 has 16 residues.

The rearrangement links TRBV5-1 to TRBJ1-1; a possible D gene is TRBD1 (5 bases). Deletions cut 2 bases from V and 0 bases from J, with 8 bases between. This CDR3 contains 14 residues. The germline gives CDR1 SGHRS, CDR2 YFSETQ. The CDR3 bases are TGCGCCAGCAGCTTTGGGGCCATGAACACTGAAGCTTTCTTT. This codes for CASSFGAMNTEAFF.

V gene TRBV18 combines with J gene TRBJ2-3; 7 nucleotides agree with TRBD2. After removal of 3 bases from V and 3 bases from J, the junction contained 6 bases not matched to a gene. The CDR3 is 15 residues long. Per the germline V gene, CDR1 is KGHSH and CDR2 is LQKENI. The CDR3 nucleotides read TGTGCCAGCTCACCTCTAGCGGCCTCAACAGATACGCAGTATTTT. Encoded protein: CASSPLAASTDTQYF.

The chain combines TRBV3-1 (or the pseudogene TRBV3-2) with TRBJ2-5; 12 nucleotides align to TRBD2. J was trimmed by 5 bases and V by 7 bases; bases with no gene match: 8. The length of the CDR3 is 15 residues. The germline V gene has CDR1 LGHDT and CDR2 YNNKEL (reference sequence). The CDR3 loop reads CASTSSSGGAETQYF. CDR3 DNA: TGTGCCAGCACTTCGTCTAGCGGGGGGGCCGAGACCCAGTACTTC.

V usage is TRBV2 and J usage is TRBJ2-2; a weak D match, TRBD2 (6 bases). The germline V and J ends were trimmed by 5 bases and 0 bases, with 13 bases remaining between them. Germline V CDR1 and CDR2: SNHLY, FYNNEI. This CDR3 contains 16 residues. In nucleotides, the CDR3 is TGTGCCAGCAGTTTCTTAGGAGGGGCGAACACCGGGGAGCTGTTTTTT. Its protein is CASSFLGGANTGELFF. Using reference TRBV2 and TRBJ2-2 for the parts outside the CDR3, the full variable domain is EPEVTQTPSHQVTQMGQEVILRCVPISNHLYFYWYRQILGQKVEFLVSFYNNEISEKSEIFDDQFSVERPDGSNFTLKIRSTKLEDSAMYFCASSFLGGANTGELFFGEGSRLTVL.

In DNA, the CDR3 is TGTGCCAGCAGCTTAGAGGGGGACGCTGCAACTAATGAAAAACTGTTTTTT. It is translated as CASSLEGDAATNEKLFF. The chain uses TRBV7-2 and TRBJ1-4, with a weak D call TRBD1 (6 bases). Germline V gene sequence: CDR1 SGHTA, CDR2 FQGNSA. V dropped 1 base and J dropped 0 bases, with 12 bases sitting between them. This CDR3 region has 17 residues.

The chain joins TRBV19 to TRBJ1-4; no definite D call. Germline V gene data show CDR1 as LNHDA and CDR2 as SQIVND (reference sequence). V lost 5 bases and J 3 bases, leaving 10 bases between the germline ends. The CDR3 spans 14 residues. CDR3 region: CASSPSRSNEKLFF. In DNA, the CDR3 is TGTGCCAGTAGTCCCTCCCGTTCTAATGAAAAACTGTTTTTT.

The chain uses TRBV5-6 and TRBJ1-1; tentatively, D is TRBD1 (6 bases). V lost 2 bases to trimming and J lost 1 base, with 15 bases between them. Germline CDR1 SGHDT, CDR2 YYEEEE. CDR3 length: 16 residues. CDR3 sequence: CASSLGVQGPNTEAFF. In nucleotides, the CDR3 is TGTGCCAGCAGCTTAGGGGTACAGGGACCGAACACTGAAGCTTTCTTT.

J is TRBJ1-1 and V is TRBV4-3; TRBD1 aligns across 9 bases. CDR1 is LGHNA and CDR2 is YSLEER in the germline V gene. This CDR3 spans 13 amino acids. Trimming took 4 bases from V and 5 from J; bases not matched to a gene: 2. The CDR3 loop is CASSLDRGTEAFF. CDR3 in DNA: TGCGCCAGCAGCCTTGACAGGGGGACTGAAGCTTTCTTT.

The V call is TRBV19, the J call TRBJ1-1, with TRBD1 identical over 8 bases. Germline trimming cut 5 bases from V and 1 base from J; bases unmatched to any gene: 3. The CDR3 covers 14 residues. From germline, CDR1 is LNHDA and CDR2 SQIVND (reference sequence). The CDR3 sequence: CASSSRGRNTEAFF. In DNA form, the CDR3 reads TGTGCCAGTAGTTCCAGGGGGCGGAACACTGAAGCTTTCTTT.

CDR3 protein: CASSEARGEGQPQHF. The CDR3 DNA sequence: TGTGCCAGCAGTGAAGCGCGCGGAGAAGGACAGCCCCAGCATTTT. V gene TRBV2 combines with J gene TRBJ1-5; no reliable D call. V shed 0 bases and J shed 7 bases, with 13 bases lying between them. CDR3 length equals 15 residues. Germline V gene sequence: CDR1 SNHLY, CDR2 FYNNEI. Filled out from reference TRBV2 and TRBJ1-5, the complete variable domain reads EPEVTQTPSHQVTQMGQEVILRCVPISNHLYFYWYRQILGQKVEFLVSFYNNEISEKSEIFDDQFSVERPDGSNFTLKIRSTKLEDSAMYFCASSEARGEGQPQHFGDGTRLSIL.

This clone was observed once. CDR3 sequence: CASRRTANTEAFF. DNA of the CDR3: TGTGCCAGTAGACGGACAGCCAACACTGAAGCTTTCTTT. J is TRBJ1-1 and V is TRBV19, with D perhaps TRBD1 (6 bases). From germline, CDR1 is LNHDA and CDR2 SQIVND (reference sequence). This CDR3 is 13 amino acids long. Trimming shortened V by 6 bases and J by 2 bases, and 10 bases separated the two germline ends.

The chain recombines TRBV6-5 with TRBJ1-1; D gene ambiguous. CDR3 length: 14 amino acids. The germline CDR1 and CDR2 sequences are MNHEY and SVGAGI. The V end was cut by 6 bases, the J end by 3 bases, with 14 bases between. The CDR3 nucleotides read TGTGCCAGCAGGACAAGGATGTCGGACACTGAAGCTTTCTTT. Residues: CASRTRMSDTEAFF.

The chain uses TRBV18 and TRBJ1-4; a possible D gene is TRBD1 (5 bases). This CDR3 has 16 residues. The germline V gene has CDR1 KGHSH and CDR2 LQKENI. V lost 3 bases and J 4 bases, leaving 15 bases between the germline ends. The CDR3 bases are TGTGCCAGCTCACCCGATCGGACGGGACTTAATGAAAAACTGTTTTTT. Its protein is CASSPDRTGLNEKLFF.

This chain joins TRBV6-5 and TRBJ2-7; D is perhaps TRBD2 (6 bases). CDR3 length: 15 amino acids. V lost 7 bases, J lost 3 bases, and 19 bases lay in between. Germline CDR1 reads MNHEY; CDR2 reads SVGAGI. As DNA, the CDR3 is TGTGCCAGCATTCTCCAGTCGGGGGACCTCTACGAGCAGTACTTC. This codes for CASILQSGDLYEQYF.

Here the CDR3 DNA reads TGTGCCAGCAGTTACGTCAGGGTCGGAGGGGAGCAGTACTTC. It yields the protein CASSYVRVGGEQYF. The J gene is TRBJ2-7, the V gene TRBV6-5; maybe TRBD2 (6 bases). V was clipped by 2 bases and J by 7 bases, with 15 bases between them. The CDR3 consists of 14 residues. The germline V gene has CDR1 MNHEY and CDR2 SVGAGI.

CDR3 sequence: CASSIHRDNQPQHF. The DNA of the CDR3 is TGTGCCAGTAGTATCCACAGGGACAATCAGCCCCAGCATTTT. This rearrangement joins TRBV19 to TRBJ1-5; the D gene is possibly TRBD1 (6 bases). V lost 3 bases and J 3 bases, leaving 9 bases between the germline ends. Germline CDR1 and CDR2: LNHDA and SQIVND (reference sequence). The CDR3 covers 14 residues.

The genes are TRBV6-5 and TRBJ1-1; the D gene is possibly TRBD1 (5 bases). CDR3 length: 14 amino acids. V was shortened by 2 bases and J by 5 bases, with 12 bases between the two germline ends. The germline CDR1 and CDR2 sequences are MNHEY and SVGAGI. CDR3 in amino acids: CASSYGGIRTEAFF. CDR3 in DNA: TGTGCCAGCAGTTACGGGGGGATTAGAACTGAAGCTTTCTTT.

The chain uses TRBV11-3 and TRBJ2-7; TRBD1 matches at 9 bases. The junction had 10 bases not matched to a gene; V was cut back by 5 bases and J by 5 bases. Germline CDR1 SGHNT, CDR2 YENEEA. This CDR3 comprises 15 residues. The CDR3 protein is CASSPGTGRYDEQYF. CDR3 DNA sequence: TGTGCCAGCAGCCCTGGGACAGGGAGGTATGACGAGCAGTACTTC.

The chain links TRBV6-5 to TRBJ2-5, with 7 bases lining up with TRBD2. Germline V gene sequence: CDR1 MNHEY, CDR2 SVGAGI. The CDR3 runs 14 residues. With V trimmed by 6 bases and J by 4 bases, 8 bases remained unmatched. DNA of the CDR3: TGTGCCAGCAGAGGTGGGAGGGCCGGAGAGACCCAGTACTTC. This translates into CASRGGRAGETQYF.